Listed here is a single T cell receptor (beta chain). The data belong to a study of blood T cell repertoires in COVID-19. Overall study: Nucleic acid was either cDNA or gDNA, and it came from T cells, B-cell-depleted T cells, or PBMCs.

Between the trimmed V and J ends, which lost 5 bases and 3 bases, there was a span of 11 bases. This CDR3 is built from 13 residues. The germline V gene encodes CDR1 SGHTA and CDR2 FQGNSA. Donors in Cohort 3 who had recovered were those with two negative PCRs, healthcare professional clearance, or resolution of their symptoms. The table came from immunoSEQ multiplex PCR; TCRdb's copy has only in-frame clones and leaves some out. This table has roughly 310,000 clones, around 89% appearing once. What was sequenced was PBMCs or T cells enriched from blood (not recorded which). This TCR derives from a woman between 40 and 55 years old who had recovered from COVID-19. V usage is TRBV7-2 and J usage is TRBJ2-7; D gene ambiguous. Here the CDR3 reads CASSPGRVYEQYF. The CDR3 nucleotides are TGTGCCAGCAGCCCCGGTCGCGTCTACGAGCAGTACTTC.